This T cell receptor beta chain is drawn from a study of blood T cell repertoires in COVID-19. Using immunoSEQ multiplex PCR, the repertoire was profiled, and TCRdb retains in-frame clones only, with some absent. The sample holds a few hundred thousand clones, 88% seen once. Per the germline V gene, CDR1 is SGHRS and CDR2 is YFSETQ. V gave up 4 bases and J gave up 3 bases, with 13 bases separating them. The CDR3 is 15 amino acids. The receptor's source is a woman aged 40 to 50 with acute COVID-19. The specimen sequenced was PBMCs or T cells enriched from blood (not recorded which). The rearrangement uses TRBV5-1 and TRBJ2-2; D may be TRBD1 (5 bases). The CDR3 loop is CASSLRADDTGELFF. CDR3 nucleotide sequence: TGCGCCAGCAGCCTCAGGGCTGATGACACCGGGGAGCTGTTTTTT.